The 5 T cell receptor beta chains reported below all come from one sample, sequenced in a study of T cells expressing NK-cell markers. TCRdb re-called the 5' RACE reads and shows each CDR3 protein once, DNA omitted. Across a few thousand distinct CDR3 sequences, the top ten clones capture less than 15% of the sample. Material: blood T cells: a sorted CD56 or NKG2C T cell subset, CD4+ or CD8+ T cells, or bulk PBMC T cells (not recorded which). The source is a man between 18 and 35 years old in good health.

Frequency places this clonotype as medium-sized. The chain links TRBV5-1 to TRBJ2-1; TCRdb names TRBD2, which stays unverified in the absence of DNA. The germline V gene encodes CDR1 SGHRS and CDR2 YFSETQ. This CDR3 has 15 amino acids. CDR3 sequence: CASSSTGTSGSEKFF.

V usage is TRBV7-9 and J usage is TRBJ2-2. From germline, CDR1 is SEHNR and CDR2 FQNEAQ (reference sequence). This CDR3 region has 13 residues. This chain's CDR3 is CASSGGATGELFF.

The rearrangement links TRBV10-3 to TRBJ1-2; TCRdb's D call of TRBD1 is untestable without DNA. This CDR3 spans 15 amino acids. Germline values: CDR1 ENHRY, CDR2 SYGVKD. CDR3 loop: CAISELHGPHYGYTF.

This clonotype is labeled medium-sized based on frequency. This sequence joins TRBV25-1 and TRBJ2-1; without DNA, the TCRdb call of TRBD1 cannot be checked. The length of the CDR3 is 15 residues. Germline V gene sequence: CDR1 MGHDK, CDR2 SYGVNS. CDR3: CASSEAGAGTNEQFF.

This clonotype counts as medium-sized by frequency. V usage is TRBV20-1 and J usage is TRBJ1-5. The CDR3 is 13 amino acids. Germline values: CDR1 DFQATT, CDR2 SNEGSKA (reference sequence). CDR3 in amino acids: CSARDRENQPQHF.